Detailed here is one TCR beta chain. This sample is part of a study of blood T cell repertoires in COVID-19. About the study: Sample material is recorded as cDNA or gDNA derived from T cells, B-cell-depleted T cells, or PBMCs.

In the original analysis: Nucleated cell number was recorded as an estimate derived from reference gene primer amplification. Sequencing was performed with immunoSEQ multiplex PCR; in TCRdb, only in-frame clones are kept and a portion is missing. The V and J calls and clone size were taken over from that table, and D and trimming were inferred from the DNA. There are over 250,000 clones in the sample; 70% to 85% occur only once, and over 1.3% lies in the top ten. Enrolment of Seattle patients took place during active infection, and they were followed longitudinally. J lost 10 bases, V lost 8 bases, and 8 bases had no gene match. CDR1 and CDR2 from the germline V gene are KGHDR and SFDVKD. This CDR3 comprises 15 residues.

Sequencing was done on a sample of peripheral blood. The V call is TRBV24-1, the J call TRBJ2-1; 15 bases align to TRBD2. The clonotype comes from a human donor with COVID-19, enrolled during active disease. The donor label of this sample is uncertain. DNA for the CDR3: TGTGCCACCACCGGGGGACTAGCGGGAGGAGAGGAGCAGTTCTTC. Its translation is CATTGGLAGGEEQFF.